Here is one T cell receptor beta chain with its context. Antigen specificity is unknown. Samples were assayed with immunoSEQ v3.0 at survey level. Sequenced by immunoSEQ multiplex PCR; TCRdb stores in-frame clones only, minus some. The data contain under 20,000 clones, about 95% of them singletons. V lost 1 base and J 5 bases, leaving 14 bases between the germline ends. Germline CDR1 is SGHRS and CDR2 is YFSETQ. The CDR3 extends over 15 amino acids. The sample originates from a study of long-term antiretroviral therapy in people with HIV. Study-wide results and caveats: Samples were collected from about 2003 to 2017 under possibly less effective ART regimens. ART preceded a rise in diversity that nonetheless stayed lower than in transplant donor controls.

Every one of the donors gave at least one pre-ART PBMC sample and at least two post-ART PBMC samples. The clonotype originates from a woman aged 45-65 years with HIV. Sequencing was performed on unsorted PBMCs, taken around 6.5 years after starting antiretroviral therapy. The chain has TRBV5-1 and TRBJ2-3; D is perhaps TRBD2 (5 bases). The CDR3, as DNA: TGCGCCAGCAGCTTGATGGCTAAAGAGGGAGATACGCAGTATTTT. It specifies CASSLMAKEGDTQYF.